This TCR beta chain originates from a study of cytomegalovirus exposure and HLA in healthy donors. Use of 60 Vbeta and 13 Jbeta primers characterized the PCR. Sequencing used immunoSEQ multiplex PCR; TCRdb keeps in-frame clones, though not all of them. This sample has about 120,000 clones, with roughly 83% found just once. Per germline, CDR1 SGHTS and CDR2 YDEGEE. J lost 8 bases, V lost 5 bases, and 11 bases had no gene match. The CDR3 loop spans 15 amino acids. Overall study findings and caveats: Roughly uniform depth of sequencing across donors was assumed in presence/absence analyses. Altogether, around 160 TCR beta chains were recorded as cytomegalovirus-associated. Accurate prediction of HLA-A and HLA-B alleles (for most subjects) was reportedly achieved from TCR beta sequences.

In regard to this clone: What it binds is unknown.

The TCR originated in a man aged 18 to 30 in good health and CMV-seronegative. Sequencing input: PBMCs. The chain joins TRBV5-8 to TRBJ1-4; 8 bases line up with TRBD1. CDR3 nucleotides: TGTGCCAGCAGTTCCGGGCAGGGGGCGCGCGAAAAACTGTTTTTT. Protein: CASSSGQGAREKLFF.